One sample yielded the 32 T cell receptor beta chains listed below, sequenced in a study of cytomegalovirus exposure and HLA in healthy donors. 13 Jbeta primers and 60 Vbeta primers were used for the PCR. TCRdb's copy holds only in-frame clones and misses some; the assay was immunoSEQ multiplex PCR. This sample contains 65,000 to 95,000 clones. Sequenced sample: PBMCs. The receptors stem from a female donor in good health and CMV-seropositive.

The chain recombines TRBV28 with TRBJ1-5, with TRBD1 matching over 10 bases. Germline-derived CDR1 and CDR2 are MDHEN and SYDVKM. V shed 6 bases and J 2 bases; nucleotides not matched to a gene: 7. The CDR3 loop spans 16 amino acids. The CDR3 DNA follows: TGTGCCAGCAGCTCGGACAGGGGGGCCCGCAATCAGCCCCAGCATTTT. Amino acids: CASSSDRGARNQPQHF.

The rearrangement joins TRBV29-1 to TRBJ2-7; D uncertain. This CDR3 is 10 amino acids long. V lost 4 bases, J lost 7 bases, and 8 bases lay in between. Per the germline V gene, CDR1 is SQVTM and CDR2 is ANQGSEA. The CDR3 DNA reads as TGCAGCGTTGCCGACGGGGAGCAGTACTTC. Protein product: CSVADGEQYF.

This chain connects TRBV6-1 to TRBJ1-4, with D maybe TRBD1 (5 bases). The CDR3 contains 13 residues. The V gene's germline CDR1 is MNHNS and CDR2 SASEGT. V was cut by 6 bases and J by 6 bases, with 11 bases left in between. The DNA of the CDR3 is TGTGCCAGCAGGGAGGAGGGGTATGAAAAACTGTTTTTT. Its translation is CASREEGYEKLFF.

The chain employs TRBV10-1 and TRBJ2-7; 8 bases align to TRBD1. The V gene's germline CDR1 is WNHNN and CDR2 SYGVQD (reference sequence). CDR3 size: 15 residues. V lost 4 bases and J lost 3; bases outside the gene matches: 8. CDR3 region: CASSGLGQENYEQYF. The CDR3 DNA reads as TGCGCCAGCAGTGGATTGGGACAGGAAAACTACGAGCAGTACTTC.

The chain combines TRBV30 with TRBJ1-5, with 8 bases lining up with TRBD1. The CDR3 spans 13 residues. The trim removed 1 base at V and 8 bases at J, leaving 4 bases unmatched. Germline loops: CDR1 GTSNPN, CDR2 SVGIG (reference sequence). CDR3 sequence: CAWSGQGAKPQHF. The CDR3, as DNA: TGTGCCTGGAGTGGGCAGGGGGCAAAGCCCCAGCATTTT.

CDR3: CASSLPGGTEAFF. CDR3 coding DNA: TGTGCCAGCAGTTTACCGGGGGGCACTGAAGCTTTCTTT. The chain joins TRBV28 to TRBJ1-1; D may be TRBD1 (5 bases). Trimming removed 2 bases from V and 4 bases from J, with 8 bases in between. The CDR3 covers 13 residues. CDR1 and CDR2 from the germline V gene are MDHEN and SYDVKM.

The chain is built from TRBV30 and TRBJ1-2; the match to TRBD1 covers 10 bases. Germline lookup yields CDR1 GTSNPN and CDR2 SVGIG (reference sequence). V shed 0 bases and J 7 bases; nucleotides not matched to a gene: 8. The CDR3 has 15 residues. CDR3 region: CAWSVTGTGAGGYTF. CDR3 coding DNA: TGTGCCTGGAGTGTTACCGGGACAGGGGCAGGTGGCTACACCTTC. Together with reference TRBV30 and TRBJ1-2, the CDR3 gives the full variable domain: SQTIHQWPATLVQPVGSPLSLECTVEGTSNPNLYWYRQAAGRGLQLLFYSVGIGQISSEVPQNLSASRPQDRQFILSSKKLLLSDSGFYLCAWSVTGTGAGGYTFGSGTRLTVV.

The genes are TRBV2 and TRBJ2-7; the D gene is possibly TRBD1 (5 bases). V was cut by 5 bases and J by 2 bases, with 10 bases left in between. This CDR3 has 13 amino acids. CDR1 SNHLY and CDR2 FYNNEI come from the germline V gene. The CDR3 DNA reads TGTGCCAGCAGTCTCAGGGTGGCCTACGAGCAGTACTTC. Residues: CASSLRVAYEQYF.

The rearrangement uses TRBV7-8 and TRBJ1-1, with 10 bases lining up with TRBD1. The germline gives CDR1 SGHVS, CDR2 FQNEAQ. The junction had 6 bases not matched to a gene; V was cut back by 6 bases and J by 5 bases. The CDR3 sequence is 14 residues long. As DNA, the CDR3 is TGTGCCAGCAGTCGGGACAGGGGAGGGACTGAAGCTTTCTTT. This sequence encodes CASSRDRGGTEAFF.

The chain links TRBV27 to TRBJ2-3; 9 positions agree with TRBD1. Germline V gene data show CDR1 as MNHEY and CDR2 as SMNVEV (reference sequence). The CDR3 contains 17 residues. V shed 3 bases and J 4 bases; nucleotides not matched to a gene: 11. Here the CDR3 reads CASSLNRGPYYPDTQYF. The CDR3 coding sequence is TGTGCCAGCAGTTTGAACAGGGGGCCGTACTATCCAGATACGCAGTATTTT.

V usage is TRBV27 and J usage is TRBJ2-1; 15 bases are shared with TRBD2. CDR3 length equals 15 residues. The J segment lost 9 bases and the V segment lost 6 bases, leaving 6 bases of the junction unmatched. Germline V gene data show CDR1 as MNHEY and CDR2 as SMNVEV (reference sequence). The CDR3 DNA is TGTGCCAGCAGCTCCCGGGGACTAGCGGGAGGTGAGCAGTTCTTC. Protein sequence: CASSSRGLAGGEQFF.

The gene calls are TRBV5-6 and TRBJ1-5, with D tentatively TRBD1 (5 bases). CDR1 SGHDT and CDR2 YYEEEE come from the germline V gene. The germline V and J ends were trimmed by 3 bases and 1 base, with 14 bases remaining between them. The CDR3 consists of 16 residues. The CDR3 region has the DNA TGTGCCAGCAGCTGGGGTGGGGGGTTAAGCAATCAGCCCCAGCATTTT. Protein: CASSWGGGLSNQPQHF.

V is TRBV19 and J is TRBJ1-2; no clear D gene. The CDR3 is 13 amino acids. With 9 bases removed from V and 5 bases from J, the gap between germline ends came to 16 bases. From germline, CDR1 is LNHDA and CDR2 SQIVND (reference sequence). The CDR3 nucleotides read TGTGCCAGCGGTCCCCCGAAGCCGTATGGCTACACCTTC. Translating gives CASGPPKPYGYTF.

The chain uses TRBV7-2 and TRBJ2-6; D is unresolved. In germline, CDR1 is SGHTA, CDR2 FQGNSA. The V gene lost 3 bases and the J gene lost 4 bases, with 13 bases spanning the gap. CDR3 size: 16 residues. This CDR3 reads CASSFGPGAGANVLTF. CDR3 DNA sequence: TGTGCCAGCAGCTTTGGTCCGGGTGCAGGGGCCAACGTCCTGACTTTC.

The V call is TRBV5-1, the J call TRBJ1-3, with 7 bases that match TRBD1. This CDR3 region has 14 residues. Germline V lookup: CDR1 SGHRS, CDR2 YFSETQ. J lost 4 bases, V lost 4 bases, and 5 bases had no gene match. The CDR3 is CASSIGQVGNTIYF. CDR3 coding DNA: TGCGCCAGCAGCATTGGACAGGTCGGAAACACCATATATTTT.

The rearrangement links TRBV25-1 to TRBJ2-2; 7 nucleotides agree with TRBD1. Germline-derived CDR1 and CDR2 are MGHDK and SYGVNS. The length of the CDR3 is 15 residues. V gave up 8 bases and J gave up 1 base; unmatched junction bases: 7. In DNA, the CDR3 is TGTGCCAGCGGGTACAGGGGTCTGAACACCGGGGAGCTGTTTTTT. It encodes CASGYRGLNTGELFF.

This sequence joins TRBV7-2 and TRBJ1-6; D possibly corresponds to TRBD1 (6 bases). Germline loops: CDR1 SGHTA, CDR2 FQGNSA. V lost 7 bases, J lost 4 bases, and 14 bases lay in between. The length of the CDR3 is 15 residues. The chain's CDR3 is CASKGGDVYNSPLHF. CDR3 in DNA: TGTGCCAGCAAAGGGGGGGACGTATATAATTCACCCCTCCACTTT.

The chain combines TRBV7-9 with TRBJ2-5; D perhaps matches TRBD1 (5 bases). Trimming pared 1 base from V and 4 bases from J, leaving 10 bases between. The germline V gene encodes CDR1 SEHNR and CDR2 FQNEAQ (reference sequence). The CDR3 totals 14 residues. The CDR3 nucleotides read TGTGCCAGCAGCTTAGGGGCAGGGTCAGAGACCCAGTACTTC. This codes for CASSLGAGSETQYF.

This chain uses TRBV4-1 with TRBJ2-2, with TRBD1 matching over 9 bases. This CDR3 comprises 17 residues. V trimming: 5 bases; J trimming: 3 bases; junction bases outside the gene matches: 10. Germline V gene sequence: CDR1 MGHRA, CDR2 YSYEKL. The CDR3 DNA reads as TGCGCCAGCAGCACGCCTCCAGGACAGGGGTACACCGGGGAGCTGTTTTTT. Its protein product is CASSTPPGQGYTGELFF.

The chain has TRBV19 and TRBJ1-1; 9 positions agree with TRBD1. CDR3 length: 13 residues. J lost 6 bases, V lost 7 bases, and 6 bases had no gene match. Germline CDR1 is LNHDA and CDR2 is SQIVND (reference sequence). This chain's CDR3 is CASKDRGRAEAFF. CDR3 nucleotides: TGTGCCAGTAAAGACAGGGGGAGGGCTGAAGCTTTCTTT.

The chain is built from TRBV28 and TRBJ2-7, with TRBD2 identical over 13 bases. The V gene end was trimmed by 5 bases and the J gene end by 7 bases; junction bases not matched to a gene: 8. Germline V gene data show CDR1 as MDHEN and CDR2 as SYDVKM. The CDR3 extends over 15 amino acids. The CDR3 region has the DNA TGTGCCAGCAGTCCCCAAGGACTAGCGGGAGTGGAGCAGTACTTC. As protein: CASSPQGLAGVEQYF. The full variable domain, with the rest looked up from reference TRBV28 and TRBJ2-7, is DVKVTQSSRYLVKRTGEKVFLECVQDMDHENMFWYRQDPGLGLRLIYFSYDVKMKEKGDIPEGYSVSREKKERFSLILESASTNQTSMYLCASSPQGLAGVEQYFGPGTRLTVT.

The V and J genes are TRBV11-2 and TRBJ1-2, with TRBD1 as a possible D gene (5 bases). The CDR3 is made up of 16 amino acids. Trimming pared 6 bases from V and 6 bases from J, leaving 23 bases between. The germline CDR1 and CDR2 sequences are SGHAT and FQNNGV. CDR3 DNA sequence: TGTGCCAGCAGGCCGGCAGGCGCGGGGCGCGGAGATGGCTACACCTTC. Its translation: CASRPAGAGRGDGYTF.

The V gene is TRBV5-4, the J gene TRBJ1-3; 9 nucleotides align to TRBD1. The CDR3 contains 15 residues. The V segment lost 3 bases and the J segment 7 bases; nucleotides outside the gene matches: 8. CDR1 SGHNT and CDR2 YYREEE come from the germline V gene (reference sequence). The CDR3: CASSWEQGAGNTIYF. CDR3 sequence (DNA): TGTGCCAGCAGCTGGGAACAGGGGGCCGGGAACACCATATATTTT.

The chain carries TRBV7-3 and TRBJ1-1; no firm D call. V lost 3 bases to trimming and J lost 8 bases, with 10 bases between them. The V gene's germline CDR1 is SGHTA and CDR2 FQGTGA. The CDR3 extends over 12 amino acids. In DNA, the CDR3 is TGTGCCAGCAGCTTTTGGGAGCCCGAAGCTTTCTTT. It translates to CASSFWEPEAFF. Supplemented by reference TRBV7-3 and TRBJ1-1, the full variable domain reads GAGVSQTPSNKVTEKGKYVELRCDPISGHTALYWYRQSLGQGPEFLIYFQGTGAADDSGLPNDRFFAVRPEGSVSTLKIQRTERGDSAVYLCASSFWEPEAFFGQGTRLTVV.

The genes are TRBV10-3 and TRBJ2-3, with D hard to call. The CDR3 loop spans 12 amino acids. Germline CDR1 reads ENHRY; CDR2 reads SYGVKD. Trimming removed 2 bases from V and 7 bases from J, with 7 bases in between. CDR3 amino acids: CAISEMANTQYF. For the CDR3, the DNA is TGTGCCATCAGTGAGATGGCAAATACGCAGTATTTT.

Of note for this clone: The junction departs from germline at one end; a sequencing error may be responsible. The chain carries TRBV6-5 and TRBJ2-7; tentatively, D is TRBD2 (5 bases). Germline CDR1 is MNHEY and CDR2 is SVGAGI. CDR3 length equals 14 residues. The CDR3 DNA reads TGTGCCATCAGTGAGTCCGGGGAGCCGAACGAGCAGTACTTC. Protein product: CAISESGEPNEQYF.

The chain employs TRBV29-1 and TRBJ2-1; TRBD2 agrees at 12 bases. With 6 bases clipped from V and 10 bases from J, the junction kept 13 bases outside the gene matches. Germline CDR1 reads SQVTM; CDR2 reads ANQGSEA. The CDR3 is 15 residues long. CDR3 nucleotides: TGCAGCGTCCCCTGGCTAGCGGGAGGGCCAGGGGAGCAGTTCTTC. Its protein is CSVPWLAGGPGEQFF.

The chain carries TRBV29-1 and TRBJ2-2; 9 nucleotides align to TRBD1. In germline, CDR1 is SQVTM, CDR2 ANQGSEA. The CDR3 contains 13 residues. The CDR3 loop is CRPRDRDTGELFF. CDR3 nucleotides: TGCAGACCCCGGGACAGGGACACCGGGGAGCTGTTTTTT.

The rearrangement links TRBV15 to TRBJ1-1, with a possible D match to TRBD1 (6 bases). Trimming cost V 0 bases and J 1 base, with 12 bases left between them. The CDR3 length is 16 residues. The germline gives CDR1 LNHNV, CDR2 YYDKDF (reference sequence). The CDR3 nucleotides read TGTGCCACCAGCAGAGATAAAGGGACAACGAACACTGAAGCTTTCTTT. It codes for CATSRDKGTTNTEAFF.

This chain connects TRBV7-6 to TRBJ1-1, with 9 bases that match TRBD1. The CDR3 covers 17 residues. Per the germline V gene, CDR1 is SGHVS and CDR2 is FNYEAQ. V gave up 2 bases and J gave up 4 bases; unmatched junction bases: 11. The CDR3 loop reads CASSLFDLGTGTTEAFF. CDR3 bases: TGTGCCAGCAGCTTATTCGACCTAGGGACAGGGACCACTGAAGCTTTCTTT.

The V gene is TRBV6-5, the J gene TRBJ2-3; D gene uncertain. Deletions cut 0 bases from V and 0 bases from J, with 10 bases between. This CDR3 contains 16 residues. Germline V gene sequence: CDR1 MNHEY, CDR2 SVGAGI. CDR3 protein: CASSYSAPSSTDTQYF. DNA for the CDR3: TGTGCCAGCAGTTACTCGGCACCATCTAGCACAGATACGCAGTATTTT.

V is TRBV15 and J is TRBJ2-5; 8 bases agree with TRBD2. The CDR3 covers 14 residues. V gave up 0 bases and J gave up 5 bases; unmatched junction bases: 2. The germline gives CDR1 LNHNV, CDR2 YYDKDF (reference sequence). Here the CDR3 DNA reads TGTGCCACCAGCAGAGATCCGGGGGGGGAGACCCAGTACTTC. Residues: CATSRDPGGETQYF.